Presented here are 2 T cell receptor beta chains from one specimen sequenced in a study of cytomegalovirus exposure and HLA in healthy donors. The PCR employed 60 Vbeta primers together with 13 Jbeta primers. Profiling relied on immunoSEQ multiplex PCR, and the TCRdb table lists in-frame clones only, not all of them. In the table there are about 130,000 clones, over 70% of which are singletons. Sequencing was done on a sample of PBMCs. These receptors came from a man aged 25 to 45 in good health and CMV-seronegative.

This sequence joins TRBV5-3 and TRBJ2-7; 7 bases line up with TRBD1. TRBV5-3 is identified as an open reading frame with a role that is uncertain. The CDR3 totals 18 residues. The ends lost 2 bases at V and 0 bases at J; junction bases unmatched: 14. The CDR3 coding sequence is TGTGCCAGAAGCTTCCCCATAGGTAAGGACAGGAGCTCCTACGAGCAGTACTTC. Translated, it gives CARSFPIGKDRSSYEQYF.

The chain combines TRBV9 with TRBJ1-6; D is undetermined. The CDR3 covers 17 residues. CDR1 SGDLS and CDR2 YYNGEE come from the germline V gene. The V and J ends lost 0 bases and 6 bases respectively, with 16 bases between them. CDR3 region: CASSVGMIEALNSPLHF. CDR3 DNA: TGTGCCAGCAGCGTAGGCATGATAGAAGCGCTTAATTCACCCCTCCACTTT.